Listed below are T cell receptor beta chains from one sample, sequenced in a study of shared clonotypes between healthy human individuals. TCRdb keeps only in-frame clones here, not all; method: immunoSEQ multiplex PCR. This sample has about 1 million clones; about four fifths occur once, and the top ten carry 0.52%. Specimen: memory CD4+ T cells from PBMCs. The receptors originated from a man aged 18 to 29 in good health. Some clones in this sample may be carry-over from other donors' samples. Both conserved end residues are part of each CDR3. The D gene is left open where the match is weak. Clone size, where shown, is once, few, many, or a class for clones that have expanded.

-	TRBV4-3	many	TRBJ1-2	TGCGCCAGCAGCCAAGAGCCCACTAGCTATGGCTACACCTTC	CASSQEPTSYGYTF
-	TRBV9	-	TRBJ2-1	TGTGCCAGCAGCCGGGTGGGCAATGAGCAGTTCTTC	CASSRVGNEQFF
-	TRBV5-4	-	TRBJ1-2	TGTGCCAGCAGCCCGACAGTGGGCTATGGCTACACCTTC	CASSPTVGYGYTF
-	TRBV5-1	few	TRBJ1-1	TGCGCCAGCAGCTTGAATGGGGGTCCGAACACTGAAGCTTTCTTT	CASSLNGGPNTEAFF
-	TRBV2	-	TRBJ1-1	TGTGCCAGCACCGGGGCCGGCACTGAAGCTTTCTTT	CASTGAGTEAFF
TRBD2	TRBV10-3	-	TRBJ2-2	TGTGCCATCAGGACTAGCGGGAGGGCCTCAATCGGGGAGCTGTTTTTT	CAIRTSGRASIGELFF
-	TRBV18	once	TRBJ2-6	TGTGCCAGCTCACCACTTCAGGCAGGAACTGGGGCCAACGTCCTGACTTTC	CASSPLQAGTGANVLTF
TRBD1	TRBV20-1	-	TRBJ2-7	TGCGGGACAGGGGGCTCCTACGAGCAGTACTTC	CGTGGSYEQYF
TRBD1	TRBV4-3	once	TRBJ1-3	TGCGCCAGCAGCCAATTACAGGGGGAAGGTGGAAACACCATATATTTT	CASSQLQGEGGNTIYF
-	TRBV11-2	-	TRBJ2-1	TGTGCCAGCAGCTTACTCTTTGACAATGAGCAGTTCTTC	CASSLLFDNEQFF
-	TRBV7-2	-	TRBJ2-3	TGTGCCAGCAGCTTAAGGGAGCCGAGCACAGATACGCAGTATTTT	CASSLREPSTDTQYF
-	TRBV5-1	-	TRBJ1-1	TGCGCCAGCAGCGATTTGGGACCTATGAACACTGAAGCTTTCTTT	CASSDLGPMNTEAFF
-	TRBV4-1	-	TRBJ1-4	TGCGCCAGCAACGCTGGGCGGGGTGCAACTAATGAAAAACTGTTTTTT	CASNAGRGATNEKLFF
TRBD1	TRBV5-5	-	TRBJ2-1	TGTGCCAGCAGCTTGTTCTACACAACACAGGGGCTGTTCTTC	CASSLFYTTQGLFF
TRBD2	TRBV5-4	-	TRBJ2-3	TGTGCCAGCAGCTCATTAGCGGGAGGTTCAGATACGCAGTATTTT	CASSSLAGGSDTQYF
TRBD1	TRBV5-5	-	TRBJ1-1	TGTGCCAGCAGCTTCCTCGAGGACAGGGTGGGCAGTTCTGAAGCTTTCTTT	CASSFLEDRVGSSEAFF
-	TRBV6-5	-	TRBJ1-3	TGTGCCAGCAGTTCCCTGGGGTCGGGGGGAAACACCATATATTTT	CASSSLGSGGNTIYF
-	TRBV10-2	-	TRBJ2-7	TGCGCCAGCACCGAAATAATTAATACCTACGAGCAGTACTTC	CASTEIINTYEQYF
-	TRBV28	-	TRBJ2-7	TGTGCCAGCTCCCTACAAACTAGGGGGGAGCAGTACTTC	CASSLQTRGEQYF
-	TRBV9	-	TRBJ2-1	TGTGCCAGCAGCGTAGAAGGATGGGAGTACAATGAGCAGTTCTTC	CASSVEGWEYNEQFF